Included here is one TCR beta chain sequence, with context. Its antigen is unknown. The sample comes from a study of Tregs in tolerant kidney transplant recipients. Here immunoSEQ multiplex PCR was the method, and the copy in TCRdb shows in-frame clones only, minus some. The table includes approximately 60,000 clones, 80% to 90% detected once. General study results and limits: The small number of patients limits these findings pending further validation.

The sequenced material came from CD4+ T cells from blood. This TCR was sampled from a human donor in good health.

CDR3: CASSEGGFNYGYTF. CDR3 nucleotide sequence: TGTGCCAGCAGTGAAGGAGGATTTAACTATGGCTACACCTTC. The chain couples TRBV6-1 to TRBJ1-2; D gene uncertain. The CDR3 runs 14 residues. Germline lookup yields CDR1 MNHNS and CDR2 SASEGT. Trimming took off 1 base at V and 1 base at J, with 7 bases between the two ends.